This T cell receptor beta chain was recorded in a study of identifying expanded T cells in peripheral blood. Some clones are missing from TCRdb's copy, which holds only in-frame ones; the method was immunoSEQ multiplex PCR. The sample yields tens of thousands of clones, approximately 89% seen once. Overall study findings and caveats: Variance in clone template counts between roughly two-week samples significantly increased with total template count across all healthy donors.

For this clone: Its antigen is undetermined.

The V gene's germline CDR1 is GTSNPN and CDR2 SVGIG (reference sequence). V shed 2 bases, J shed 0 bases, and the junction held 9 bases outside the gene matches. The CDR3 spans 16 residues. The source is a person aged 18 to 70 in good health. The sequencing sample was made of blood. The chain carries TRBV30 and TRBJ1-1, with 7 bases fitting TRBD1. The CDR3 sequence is CAWSWGNRGMNTEAFF. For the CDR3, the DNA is TGTGCCTGGAGTTGGGGTAACAGGGGCATGAACACTGAAGCTTTCTTT.